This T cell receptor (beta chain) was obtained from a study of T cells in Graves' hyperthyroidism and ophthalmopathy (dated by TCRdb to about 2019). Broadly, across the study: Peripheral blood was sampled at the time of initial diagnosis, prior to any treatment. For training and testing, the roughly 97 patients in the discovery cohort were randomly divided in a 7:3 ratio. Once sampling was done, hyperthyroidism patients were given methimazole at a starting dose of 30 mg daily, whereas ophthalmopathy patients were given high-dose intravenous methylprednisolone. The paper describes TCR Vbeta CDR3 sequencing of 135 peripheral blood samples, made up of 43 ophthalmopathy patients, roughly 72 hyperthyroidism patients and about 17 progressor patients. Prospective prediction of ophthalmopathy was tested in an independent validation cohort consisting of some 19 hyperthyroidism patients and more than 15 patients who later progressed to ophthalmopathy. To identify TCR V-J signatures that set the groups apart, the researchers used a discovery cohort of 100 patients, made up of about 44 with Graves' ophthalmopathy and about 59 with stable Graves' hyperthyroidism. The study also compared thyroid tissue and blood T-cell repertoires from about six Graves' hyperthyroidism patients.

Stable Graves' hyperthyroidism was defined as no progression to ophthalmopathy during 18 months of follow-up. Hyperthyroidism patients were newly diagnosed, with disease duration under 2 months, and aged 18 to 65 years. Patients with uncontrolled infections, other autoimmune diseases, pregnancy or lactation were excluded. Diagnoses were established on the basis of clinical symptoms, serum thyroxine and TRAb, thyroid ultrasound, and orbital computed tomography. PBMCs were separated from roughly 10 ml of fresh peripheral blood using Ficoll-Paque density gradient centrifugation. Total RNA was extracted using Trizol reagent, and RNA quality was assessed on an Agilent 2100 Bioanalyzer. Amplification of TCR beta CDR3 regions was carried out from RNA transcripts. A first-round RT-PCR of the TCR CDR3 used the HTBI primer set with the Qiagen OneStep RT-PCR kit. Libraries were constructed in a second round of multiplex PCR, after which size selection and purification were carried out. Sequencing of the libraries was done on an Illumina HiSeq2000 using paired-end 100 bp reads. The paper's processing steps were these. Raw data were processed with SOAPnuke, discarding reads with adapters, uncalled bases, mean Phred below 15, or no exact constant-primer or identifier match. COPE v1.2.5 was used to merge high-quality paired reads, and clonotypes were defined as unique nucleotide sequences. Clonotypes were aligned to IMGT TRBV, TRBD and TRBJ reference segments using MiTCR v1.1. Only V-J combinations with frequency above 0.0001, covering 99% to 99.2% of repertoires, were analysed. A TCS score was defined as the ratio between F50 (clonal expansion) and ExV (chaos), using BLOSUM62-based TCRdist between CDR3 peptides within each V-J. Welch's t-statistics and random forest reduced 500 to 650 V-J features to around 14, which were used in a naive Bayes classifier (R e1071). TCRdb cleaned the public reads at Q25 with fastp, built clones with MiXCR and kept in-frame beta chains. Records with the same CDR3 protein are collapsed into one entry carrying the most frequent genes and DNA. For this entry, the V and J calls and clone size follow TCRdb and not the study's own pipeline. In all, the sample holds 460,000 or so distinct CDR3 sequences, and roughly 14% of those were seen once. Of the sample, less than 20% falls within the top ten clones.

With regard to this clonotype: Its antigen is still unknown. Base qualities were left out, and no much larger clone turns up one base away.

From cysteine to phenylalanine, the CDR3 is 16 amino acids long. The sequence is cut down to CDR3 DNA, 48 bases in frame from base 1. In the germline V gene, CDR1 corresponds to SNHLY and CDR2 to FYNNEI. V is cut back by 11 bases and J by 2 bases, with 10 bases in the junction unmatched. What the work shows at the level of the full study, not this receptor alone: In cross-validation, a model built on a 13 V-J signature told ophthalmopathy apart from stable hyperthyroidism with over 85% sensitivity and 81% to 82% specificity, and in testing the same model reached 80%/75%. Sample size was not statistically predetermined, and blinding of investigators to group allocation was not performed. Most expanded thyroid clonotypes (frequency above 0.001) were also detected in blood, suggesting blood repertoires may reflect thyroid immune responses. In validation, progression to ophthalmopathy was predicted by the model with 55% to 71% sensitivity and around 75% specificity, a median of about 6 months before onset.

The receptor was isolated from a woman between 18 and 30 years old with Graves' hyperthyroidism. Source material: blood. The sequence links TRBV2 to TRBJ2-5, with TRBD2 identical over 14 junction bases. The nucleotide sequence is TGTGCCGCCCTGGGGGGACTAGCGGGAGAACAAGAGACCCAGTACTTC. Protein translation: CAALGGLAGEQETQYF.